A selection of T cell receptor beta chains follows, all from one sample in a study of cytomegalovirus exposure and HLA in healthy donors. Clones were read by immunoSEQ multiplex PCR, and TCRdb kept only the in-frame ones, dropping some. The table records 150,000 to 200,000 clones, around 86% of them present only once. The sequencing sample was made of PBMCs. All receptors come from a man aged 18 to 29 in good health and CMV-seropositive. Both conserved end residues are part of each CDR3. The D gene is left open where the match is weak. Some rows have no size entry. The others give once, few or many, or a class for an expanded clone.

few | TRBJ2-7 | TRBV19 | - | TGTGCCAGTAGGACGAACCAAAACAGGGCCTACGAGCAGTACTTC | CASRTNQNRAYEQYF
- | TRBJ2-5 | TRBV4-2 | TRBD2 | TGTGCCAGCAGCCCCTCCGGGACTAGCGAAGAGACCCAGTACTTC | CASSPSGTSEETQYF
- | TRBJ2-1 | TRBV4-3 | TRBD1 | TGCGCCAGCAGCCAGGCCCAGGGGGCGGAGCAGTTCTTC | CASSQAQGAEQFF
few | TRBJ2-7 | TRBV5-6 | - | TGTGCCAGCAGCTTGGGGTACAGGTCCTACGAGCAGTACTTC | CASSLGYRSYEQYF
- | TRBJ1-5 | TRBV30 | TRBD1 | TGTGCCTGGAGTACAGGGGTAGGTCTCGTGAGTCAGCCCCAGCATTTT | CAWSTGVGLVSQPQHF
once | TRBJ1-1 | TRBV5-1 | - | TGCGCCAGCAGCTTAACAGGGCTCGGGGCTTTCTTT | CASSLTGLGAFF
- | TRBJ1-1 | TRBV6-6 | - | TGTGCCAGCAGTTACGCCAGGGTGAACACTGAAGCTTTCTTT | CASSYARVNTEAFF
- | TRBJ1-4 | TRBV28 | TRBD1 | TGTGCCAGCAGTCTAGTCGGACAGGGAGAAAAACTGTTTTTT | CASSLVGQGEKLFF
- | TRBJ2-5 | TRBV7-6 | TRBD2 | TGTGCCAGCAGCTTCATTAGCGGGAGTGAGACCCAGTACTTC | CASSFISGSETQYF
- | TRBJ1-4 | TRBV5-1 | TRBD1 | TGCGCCAGCAGCCCCGGGACAGGGGATGCTGAAAAACTGTTTTTT | CASSPGTGDAEKLFF
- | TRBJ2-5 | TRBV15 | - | TGTGCCACCAGCAGAGATCTATATAGGAGGGGATCAGAGACCCAGTACTTC | CATSRDLYRRGSETQYF
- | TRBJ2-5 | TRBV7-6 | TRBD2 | TGTGCCAGCAGCTTAGGAAGCGGGAGGGCCAAAGAGACCCAGTACTTC | CASSLGSGRAKETQYF
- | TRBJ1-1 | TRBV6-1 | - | TGTGCCAGCTTGACCCCCTGGAGGGACACTGAAGCTTTCTTT | CASLTPWRDTEAFF
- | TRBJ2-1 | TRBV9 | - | TGTGCCAGCAGCGTAATGGGTGGGAGCTCCTACAATGAGCAGTTCTTC | CASSVMGGSSYNEQFF
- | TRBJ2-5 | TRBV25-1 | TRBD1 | TGTGCCAGCCGTTCGGACAGGGCTGACGGGGCCCAGTACTTC | CASRSDRADGAQYF
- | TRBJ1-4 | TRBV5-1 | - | TGCGCCAGCAGCCCGACAGCAACTAATGAAAAACTGTTTTTT | CASSPTATNEKLFF
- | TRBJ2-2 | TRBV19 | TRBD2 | TGTGCCAGTAGTATAGTATGGGAGGGTACGGAGCTGTTTTTT | CASSIVWEGTELFF
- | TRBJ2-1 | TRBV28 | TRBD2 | TGTGCCAGCAGTTCGTTCCTAGCGGCCTCCTACAATGAGCAGTTCTTC | CASSSFLAASYNEQFF
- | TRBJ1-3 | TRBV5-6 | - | TGTGCCAGCAGCTCCGCACAGGCCGCTGGAAACACCATATATTTT | CASSSAQAAGNTIYF
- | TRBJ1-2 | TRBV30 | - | TGTGCCTGGAGCAAAAAACAGATGAGCTATGGCTACACCTTC | CAWSKKQMSYGYTF
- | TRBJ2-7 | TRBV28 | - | TGTGCCAGCAGTTCTAGCCCTAGTGTGTACGAGCAGTACTTC | CASSSSPSVYEQYF
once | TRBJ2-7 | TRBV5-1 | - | TGCGCCAGCAGCTTGTCCGTAGGGGGCTACGAGCAGTACTTC | CASSLSVGGYEQYF
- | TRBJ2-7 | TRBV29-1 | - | TGCAGCGTTTTGGCGGGGACGTACGAGCAGTACTTC | CSVLAGTYEQYF
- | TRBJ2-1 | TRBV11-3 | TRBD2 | TGTGCCAGCAGTGGACTAGCGGGAGCCAATGAGCAGTTCTTC | CASSGLAGANEQFF
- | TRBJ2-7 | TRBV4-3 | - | TGCGCCAGCAGCCATTACTTAAGCGGCTACGAGCAGTACTTC | CASSHYLSGYEQYF
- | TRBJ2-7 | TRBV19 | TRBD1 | TGTGCCAGTACCCCGGGGACAGCTTACGAGCAGTACTTC | CASTPGTAYEQYF
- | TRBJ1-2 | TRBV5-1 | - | TGCGCCAGCAGCCCGGGGGACTCAATCCGGTATGGCTACACCTTC | CASSPGDSIRYGYTF
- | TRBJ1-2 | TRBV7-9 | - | TGTGCCAGCAGCTTAGCGCTGTTGGCAGGGGAAGGGAACTATGGCTACACCTTC | CASSLALLAGEGNYGYTF
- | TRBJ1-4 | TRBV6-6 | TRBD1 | TGTGCCAGCAGTTCACAGGGGGCGCCGGTGGAAAAACTGTTTTTT | CASSSQGAPVEKLFF
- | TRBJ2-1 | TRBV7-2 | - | TGTGCCAGCAGCCCCCGGTACAATGAGCAGTTCTTC | CASSPRYNEQFF
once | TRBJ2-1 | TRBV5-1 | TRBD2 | TGCGCCAGCAGCAAATCTAGCGGGGGGCTCTACAATGAGCAGTTCTTC | CASSKSSGGLYNEQFF
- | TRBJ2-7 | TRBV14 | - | TGTGCCAGCGGTATCCGGGGGTACGAGCAGTACTTC | CASGIRGYEQYF
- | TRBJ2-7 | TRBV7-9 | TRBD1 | TGTGCCAGCAGCTTGGGGCTAACAGGGGTTAGGTACGAGCAGTACTTC | CASSLGLTGVRYEQYF
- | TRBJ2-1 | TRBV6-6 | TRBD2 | TGTGCCAGCAGTTCGACTAGCGCGAATGAGCAGTTCTTC | CASSSTSANEQFF
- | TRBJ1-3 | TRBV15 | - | TGTGCCACCAGCAGCCACCGAGGGCCTGGAAACACCATATATTTT | CATSSHRGPGNTIYF
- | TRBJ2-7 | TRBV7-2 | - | TGTGCCAGCAGCTCCAACAGGGTATCCTACGAGCAGTACTTC | CASSSNRVSYEQYF
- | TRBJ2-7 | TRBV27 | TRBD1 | TGTGCCAGCAGAACCGGGACAGGGACCTACGAGCAGTACTTC | CASRTGTGTYEQYF
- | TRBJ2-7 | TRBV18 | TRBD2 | TGTGCCAGCTCACCACCGACGGGGCTGGTGGGGACTAGCGTACTTCACTTC | CASSPPTGLVGTSVLHF
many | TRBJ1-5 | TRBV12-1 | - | TGTGCCAGCAGCCTATGTAATCAGCCCCAGCATTTT | CASSLCNQPQHF
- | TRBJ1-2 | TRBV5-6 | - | TGTGCCAGCAGCTTCCCCAGGGGTAACTATGGCTACACCTTC | CASSFPRGNYGYTF
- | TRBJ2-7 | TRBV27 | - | TGTGCCAGCGGGGCCCGGCAAGGGGGCTCCTACGAGCAGTACTTC | CASGARQGGSYEQYF
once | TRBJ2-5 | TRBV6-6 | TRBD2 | TGTGCCAGCAGTCCCTCTAGCGGGGGGTACCAAGAGACCCAGTACTTC | CASSPSSGGYQETQYF
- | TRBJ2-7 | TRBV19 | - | TGTGCCAGTAGTCTCCGGGGGACCTACGAGCAGTACTTC | CASSLRGTYEQYF
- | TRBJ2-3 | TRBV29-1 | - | TGCAGCGCGCTCCATAGTTGGGATACGCAGTATTTT | CSALHSWDTQYF
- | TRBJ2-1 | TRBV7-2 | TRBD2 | TGTGCCAGCAGCCTGGGGGCGGGAGGCCCTTTTAAGCAGTTCTTC | CASSLGAGGPFKQFF
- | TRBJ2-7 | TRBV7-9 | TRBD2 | TGTGCCGGGGAGGGGAGCGACGAGCAGTACTTC | CAGEGSDEQYF
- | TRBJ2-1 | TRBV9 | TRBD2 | TGTGCCAGCAGCAGGACTAGCCTACACAATGAGCAGTTCTTC | CASSRTSLHNEQFF
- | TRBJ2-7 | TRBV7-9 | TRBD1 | TGTGCCAGCAGCTCCGGACAGGCACCCTCCTACGAGCAGTACTTC | CASSSGQAPSYEQYF
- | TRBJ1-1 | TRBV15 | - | TGTGCCACCAGCAGAGGAGGGACACCCACTGAAGCTTTCTTT | CATSRGGTPTEAFF
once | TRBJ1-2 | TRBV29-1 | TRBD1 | TGCAGCGTTCAACCTGACAGGGTTAGTAATGGCTACACCTTC | CSVQPDRVSNGYTF
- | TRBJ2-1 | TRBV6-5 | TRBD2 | TGTGCCAGCAGGACTAGCGGGGGTGGAAATGAGCAGTTCTTC | CASRTSGGGNEQFF
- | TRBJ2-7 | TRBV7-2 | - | TGTGCCAGCAGTGTCCAGGCCGGCGAGCAGTACTTC | CASSVQAGEQYF
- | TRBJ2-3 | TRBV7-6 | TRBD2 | TGTGCCAGCAGCTTTAGCGGGAGTGGGGATACGCAGTATTTT | CASSFSGSGDTQYF
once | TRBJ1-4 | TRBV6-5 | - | TGTGCCAGCAGTTACTCGAGCGGGGTTCGCGAAAAACTGTTTTTT | CASSYSSGVREKLFF
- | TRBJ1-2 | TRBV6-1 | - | TGTGCCAGCAGTGATTCGGCAGGGTATGGCTACACCTTC | CASSDSAGYGYTF
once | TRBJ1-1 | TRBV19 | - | TGTGCCAGTGCTGAGGGGAGGGACACTGAAGCTTTCTTT | CASAEGRDTEAFF
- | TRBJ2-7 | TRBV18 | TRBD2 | TGTGCCAGCTCACATTCTAGCGGGAGCCACGAGCAGTACTTC | CASSHSSGSHEQYF